Listed below are T cell receptor beta chains from one sample, sequenced in a study of regulatory T cells. Using immunoSEQ multiplex PCR, the repertoire was profiled, and TCRdb retains in-frame clones only, with some absent. This sample carries 30,000 to 40,000 clones, 70% to 90% of them seen once, and the ten largest clones take more than 2%. The sample was conventional CD4+ T cells sorted from blood. The source is a person aged 18-35 years with CD3G deficiency. CDR3s include the opening cysteine and the closing phenylalanine or tryptophan. D genes are given only for firm matches. Size is stated for part of the rows, as once, few or many counts, or as a class when the clone is expanded.

V,size,D,J,CDR3,DNA
TRBV28,few,.,TRBJ2-7,CASSLSQGWSYEQYF,TGTGCCAGCAGTTTAAGTCAGGGTTGGTCCTACGAGCAGTACTTC
TRBV7-9,.,TRBD2,TRBJ2-5,CASSLGPAAGEQYF,TGTGCCAGCAGCTTAGGACCCGCCGCGGGGGAGCAGTACTTC
TRBV28,.,.,TRBJ2-6,CASSFSGANVLTF,TGTGCCAGCAGTTTTTCCGGGGCCAACGTCCTGACTTTC
TRBV30,.,TRBD1,TRBJ1-1,CAWSGTGVRTEAFF,TGTGCCTGGAGTGGGACAGGGGTAAGAACTGAAGCTTTCTTT
TRBV30,once,.,TRBJ2-1,CAWSVLDEQFF,TGTGCCTGGAGTGTACTGGATGAGCAGTTCTTC
TRBV18,.,TRBD2,TRBJ2-3,CASSLAGYSTDTQYF,TGTGCCAGCTCACTAGCGGGCTATAGCACAGATACGCAGTATTTT
TRBV6-6,.,TRBD1,TRBJ1-1,CASIRQGMGTEAFF,TGTGCCAGCATAAGACAGGGAATGGGAACTGAAGCTTTCTTT
TRBV6-1,.,.,TRBJ1-2,CASSARRLINYGYTF,TGTGCCAGCAGTGCGAGGCGGCTGATTAACTATGGCTACACCTTC
TRBV5-1,once,.,TRBJ2-2,CASSERPSTGELFF,TGCGCCAGCAGCGAACGGCCTAGCACCGGGGAGCTGTTTTTT
TRBV18,.,TRBD1,TRBJ2-1,CASSRDRGGSYNEQFF,TGTGCCAGCTCACGAGACAGGGGAGGCTCCTACAATGAGCAGTTCTTC
TRBV28,.,.,TRBJ1-1,CASSFPGANTEAFF,TGTGCCAGCAGTTTCCCAGGGGCGAACACTGAAGCTTTCTTT
TRBV4-1,.,.,TRBJ2-2,CASSPQIDTGELFF,TGCGCCAGCAGCCCCCAGATTGACACCGGGGAGCTGTTTTTT
TRBV10-3,.,TRBD1,TRBJ1-1,CATHQGGTEAFF,TGTGCCACCCACCAGGGGGGCACTGAAGCTTTCTTT
TRBV28,.,TRBD1,TRBJ2-7,CASWDRGMREQYF,TGTGCCAGCTGGGACAGGGGGATGAGGGAGCAGTACTTC
TRBV10-2,.,TRBD1,TRBJ2-7,CASSDRQGSEQYF,TGCGCCAGCTCGGACAGGCAAGGGAGCGAGCAGTACTTC
TRBV27,once,.,TRBJ2-2,CASSPRGGGKSGELFF,TGTGCCAGCAGCCCTCGAGGGGGGGGCAAGAGCGGGGAGCTGTTTTTT
TRBV19,.,TRBD2,TRBJ2-4,CASSAAGEWSKNIQYF,TGTGCCAGTAGTGCCGCGGGGGAATGGAGCAAAAACATTCAGTACTTC
TRBV6-5,.,.,TRBJ1-2,CASSYPRGGAYGYTF,TGTGCCAGCAGTTACCCCCGGGGGGGGGCCTATGGCTACACCTTC